This T cell receptor (beta chain) was obtained from a study of response to subunit inactivated influenza vaccine. Study findings and constraints: The authors suggested that every seasonal influenza vaccination recruits few new T cells.

One entry per CDR3 protein, called by TCRdb with MiXCR from the RT-PCR reads. The sample records 400,000 to 550,000 distinct CDR3 sequences, 25% being singletons. As regards this clonotype: Its antigen remains unknown.

Source: CD4+ T cells sorted from PBMCs, taken around 5 days after vaccination. The receptor's source is a man over 45 who received an inactivated influenza vaccine.

CDR3: CASSLLGQGKFF. The CDR3 DNA follows: TGCGCCAGCAGCTTGTTGGGACAGGGGAAGTTCTTC. The rearrangement joins TRBV5-1 to TRBJ2-1; TRBD1 matches at 10 bases. The CDR3 loop spans 12 amino acids. V was pared by 1 base and J by 14 bases, with 3 bases of the junction left unmatched. Germline V gene data show CDR1 as SGHRS and CDR2 as YFSETQ.